The 18 T cell receptor beta chains below were found in one sample sequenced in a study of early stage breast cancer tumors. This table comes from immunoSEQ multiplex PCR, and its TCRdb copy is limited to in-frame clones, with some not included. The data hold under 35,000 clones, with 84% observed a single time. Specimen: blood. The receptor source for this set is a person aged 45 to 59 with breast cancer.

The chain couples TRBV7-9 to TRBJ2-7; D gene uncertain. Trimming shortened V by 4 bases and J by 2 bases, and 12 bases separated the two germline ends. Germline V gives CDR1 SEHNR, CDR2 FQNEAQ (reference sequence). The CDR3 extends over 14 amino acids. CDR3 sequence reads: CASSSQENAYEQYF. The CDR3 bases are TGTGCCAGCAGCTCCCAGGAGAACGCCTACGAGCAGTACTTC. Full variable domain (rest looked up from reference TRBV7-9 and TRBJ2-7): DTGVSQNPRHKITKRGQNVTFRCDPISEHNRLYWYRQTLGQGPEFLTYFQNEAQLEKSRLLSDRFSAERPKGSFSTLEIQRTEQGDSAMYLCASSSQENAYEQYFGPGTRLTVT.

This CDR3 is CASLGQNTGELFF. The CDR3 DNA sequence: TGTGCCAGTTTGGGGCAGAACACCGGGGAGCTGTTTTTT. The gene calls are TRBV19 and TRBJ2-2, with a tentative D call TRBD1 (5 bases). Germline assignment: CDR1 LNHDA and CDR2 SQIVND (reference sequence). Between the trimmed V and J ends, which lost 8 bases and 1 base, there was a span of 8 bases. The CDR3 covers 13 residues.

This chain connects TRBV9 to TRBJ2-6, with D perhaps matching TRBD1 or TRBD2 (6 bases each). The V gene lost 2 bases and the J gene lost 0 bases, with 15 bases spanning the gap. Germline V gives CDR1 SGDLS, CDR2 YYNGEE. CDR3 length: 18 residues. CDR3 in amino acids: CASSVGRTDRSGANVLTF. CDR3 DNA sequence: TGTGCCAGCAGCGTGGGGAGGACAGACCGCTCTGGGGCCAACGTCCTGACTTTC.

The chain employs TRBV14 and TRBJ1-6, with D perhaps TRBD1 (6 bases). The ends were cut back, 5 bases at V and 7 bases at J, with 12 bases in the middle. This CDR3 has 14 residues. Germline CDR1 is SGHDN and CDR2 is FVKESK. The CDR3 nucleotides are TGTGCCAGCAGCTTCCAGACAGGCAATTCACCCCTCCACTTT. Protein sequence: CASSFQTGNSPLHF.

V usage is TRBV7-6 and J usage is TRBJ2-5; no definite D call. The CDR3 runs 12 residues. Trimming took off 5 bases at V and 4 bases at J, with 8 bases between the two ends. Germline CDR1 reads SGHVS; CDR2 reads FNYEAQ. CDR3 sequence (DNA): TGTGCCAGCAGCCCCACCCGAGAGACCCAGTACTTC. It specifies CASSPTRETQYF.

This chain connects TRBV6-5 to TRBJ2-1, with D tentatively TRBD1 or TRBD2 (5 bases each). Trimming took 5 bases from V and 2 from J, leaving 10 bases between them. The CDR3 runs to 14 residues. The germline gives CDR1 MNHEY, CDR2 SVGAGI. The CDR3, as DNA: TGTGCCAGCAGTCGGATGGGGGCCTACAATGAGCAGTTCTTC. Its protein is CASSRMGAYNEQFF.

The V and J genes are TRBV27 and TRBJ2-1, with D possibly called TRBD1 or TRBD2 (5 bases each). This CDR3 is 12 amino acids long. The V gene's germline CDR1 is MNHEY and CDR2 SMNVEV (reference sequence). V lost 6 bases and J lost 8, with 11 bases in between. The CDR3 here is CASSILGDEQFF. DNA of the CDR3: TGTGCCAGCAGCATATTGGGGGATGAGCAGTTCTTC.

This clone has a single count. This rearrangement joins TRBV4-3 to TRBJ2-3; 8 bases fit TRBD2. J lost 2 bases, V lost 1 base, and 8 bases had no gene match. Germline CDR1 is LGHNA and CDR2 is YSLEER. The CDR3 contains 17 residues. The CDR3 DNA is TGCGCCAGCAGCCAAGGGCGGGGTAGCGGGAACACAGATACGCAGTATTTT. Translation: CASSQGRGSGNTDTQYF.

The CDR3 loop is CASSWLAGGFNEQFF. Here the CDR3 DNA reads TGTGCCAGCAGCTGGCTAGCGGGGGGGTTCAATGAGCAGTTCTTC. The chain carries TRBV5-6 and TRBJ2-1, with TRBD2 matching over 12 bases. The V segment lost 3 bases and the J segment 6 bases; nucleotides outside the gene matches: 4. The CDR3 extends over 15 amino acids. CDR1 is SGHDT, CDR2 YYEEEE, per germline.

This sequence joins TRBV11-3 and TRBJ2-4, with TRBD2 matching over 13 bases. This CDR3 has 16 residues. J lost 4 bases, V lost 4 bases, and 4 bases had no gene match. The germline gives CDR1 SGHNT, CDR2 YENEEA. The CDR3 bases are TGTGCCAGCAGCTCGGGACTAGCGGGACCAAAAAACATTCAGTACTTC. The encoded protein is CASSSGLAGPKNIQYF.

This chain joins TRBV4-2 and TRBJ2-7, with 10 bases identical to TRBD2. CDR3 length equals 15 residues. Germline CDR1 is LGHNA and CDR2 is YNFKEQ. Losses at the gene ends were 0 bases for V and 4 bases for J; bases not matched to a gene: 3. In DNA, the CDR3 is TGTGCCAGCAGCCAAGAACCTAGCGGGGGTTACGAGCAGTACTTC. Protein product: CASSQEPSGGYEQYF.

This rearrangement joins TRBV28 to TRBJ1-3, with D possibly TRBD1 on 6 matching bases. CDR1 MDHEN and CDR2 SYDVKM come from the germline V gene. The CDR3 totals 14 residues. V was trimmed by 7 bases and J by 2 bases, leaving 12 bases between them. The CDR3 sequence is CASTMDSPGNTIYF. The CDR3 DNA is TGTGCCAGCACCATGGACAGCCCTGGAAACACCATATATTTT.

This rearrangement joins TRBV13 to TRBJ2-1; 8 nucleotides match TRBD1. Germline CDR1 reads PRHDT; CDR2 reads FYEKMQ (reference sequence). The CDR3 is 16 residues long. V was pared by 1 base and J by 5 bases, with 7 bases of the junction left unmatched. CDR3 sequence (DNA): TGTGCCAGCAGCTTAGTTCCGGCAGGGGGCCACAATGAGCAGTTCTTC. Translating gives CASSLVPAGGHNEQFF. The entire variable domain, with the rest obtained from reference TRBV13 and TRBJ2-1, is as follows: AAGVIQSPRHLIKEKRETATLKCYPIPRHDTVYWYQQGPGQDPQFLISFYEKMQSDKGSIPDRFSAQQFSDYHSELNMSSLELGDSALYFCASSLVPAGGHNEQFFGPGTRLTVL.

This clone has just a few counts. This sequence joins TRBV4-2 and TRBJ1-3; the D is unclear. V was trimmed by 3 bases and J by 2 bases, leaving 11 bases between them. CDR1 is LGHNA and CDR2 is YNFKEQ in the germline V gene. The CDR3 covers 15 residues. The CDR3 DNA sequence: TGTGCCAGCAGCCAGGCGCAAGAAACTGGAAACACCATATATTTT. This sequence encodes CASSQAQETGNTIYF.

This chain joins TRBV6-6 and TRBJ2-5; D not resolved. Germline assignment: CDR1 MNHNY and CDR2 SVGAGI (reference sequence). The CDR3 is made up of 12 amino acids. The ends were cut back, 6 bases at V and 2 bases at J, with 7 bases in the middle. CDR3 DNA sequence: TGTGCCAGCAGGAGTGGGCAAGAGACCCAGTACTTC. Translating it yields CASRSGQETQYF.

This chain uses TRBV10-2 with TRBJ2-1; TRBD2 might be the D (6 bases). Germline-derived CDR1 and CDR2 are WSHSY and SAAADI. The CDR3 consists of 16 residues. Trimming removed 3 bases from V and 0 bases from J, with 12 bases in between. CDR3: CASSDPGGLSYNEQFF. In DNA, the CDR3 is TGCGCCAGCAGTGACCCCGGGGGACTCTCCTACAATGAGCAGTTCTTC.

The chain has TRBV10-2 and TRBJ2-7; no clear D gene. V lost 4 bases to trimming and J lost 5 bases, with 15 bases between them. This CDR3 has 14 amino acids. The germline gives CDR1 WSHSY, CDR2 SAAADI. The DNA for the CDR3 is TGCGCCAGCAGTGCGGTCACTAAGAGCGACGAGCAGTACTTC. It codes for CASSAVTKSDEQYF.

The V call is TRBV4-2, the J call TRBJ2-7; no reliable D call. Trimming pared 4 bases from V and 2 bases from J, leaving 15 bases between. The V gene's germline CDR1 is LGHNA and CDR2 YNFKEQ. The CDR3 is made up of 15 amino acids. The CDR3 nucleotides read TGTGCCAGCAGCCCGAGTGGCGCTGGCACCTACGAGCAGTACTTC. The encoded protein is CASSPSGAGTYEQYF.